These 11 T cell receptor beta chains were all obtained from the same sample, sequenced in a study of glioma-infiltrating T cells after dendritic cell vaccination. Measured with immunoSEQ multiplex PCR; TCRdb has only the in-frame clones, and not every one. Of 93,000 or so clones listed, approximately 80% are singletons. Specimen: blood, collected before dendritic cell vaccination. Every receptor here comes from a human donor with glioblastoma.

This clone was counted only a few times. The chain joins TRBV6-1 to TRBJ2-6; tentatively, D is TRBD2 (6 bases). Germline values: CDR1 MNHNS, CDR2 SASEGT. This CDR3 has 14 residues. V lost 3 bases, J lost 4 bases, and 7 bases lay in between. The CDR3 DNA sequence: TGTGCCAGCAGTGAGGAGGGGGGGGCCAACGTCCTGACTTTC. This sequence encodes CASSEEGGANVLTF.

V and J are TRBV15 and TRBJ2-7, with D perhaps matching TRBD2 (6 bases). V was trimmed by 6 bases and J by 6 bases, leaving 18 bases between them. The CDR3 is 14 residues long. CDR1 LNHNV and CDR2 YYDKDF come from the germline V gene (reference sequence). The CDR3 bases are TGTGCCACCAGAGTGGCGGGACGGCGGCTCGAGCAGTACTTC. Translation: CATRVAGRRLEQYF. The complete variable domain, with remaining parts taken from reference TRBV15 and TRBJ2-7, reads DAMVIQNPRYQVTQFGKPVTLSCSQTLNHNVMYWYQQKSSQAPKLLFHYYDKDFNNEADTPDNFQSRRPNTSFCFLDIRSPGLGDTAMYLCATRVAGRRLEQYFGPGTRLTVT.

The chain uses TRBV19 and TRBJ1-5; D might be TRBD1 (6 bases). The V end lost 5 bases, the J end lost 5 bases, and 16 bases lay between the germline ends. CDR1 LNHDA and CDR2 SQIVND come from the germline V gene (reference sequence). The CDR3 extends over 15 amino acids. The CDR3 DNA reads as TGTGCCAGTAGTTCCTCCAGAGGGGGGGATCAGCCCCAGCATTTT. This codes for CASSSSRGGDQPQHF.

A single count supports this clone. The chain joins TRBV7-2 to TRBJ2-3; no firm D call. Germline values: CDR1 SGHTA, CDR2 FQGNSA. V was shortened by 1 base and J by 8 bases, with 7 bases between the two germline ends. CDR3 length equals 12 residues. This CDR3 reads CASSLGAVTQYF. The CDR3 DNA sequence: TGTGCCAGCAGCTTAGGGGCAGTTACGCAGTATTTT.

The chain combines TRBV6-5 with TRBJ2-7, with 11 nucleotides matching TRBD1. Looked up from germline, CDR1 is MNHEY and CDR2 is SVGAGI. The CDR3 loop spans 15 amino acids. Trimming removed 10 bases from V and 3 bases from J; junction bases left unmatched: 11. The DNA for the CDR3 is TGTGCCATCAGAAATTCCGGGACAGGGGGCTACGAGCAGTACTTC. Residues: CAIRNSGTGGYEQYF.

This chain connects TRBV19 to TRBJ2-5; possible D gene TRBD1, 6 bases. Germline V gene data show CDR1 as LNHDA and CDR2 as SQIVND (reference sequence). V gave up 1 base and J gave up 5 bases, with 11 bases separating them. The CDR3 sequence is 14 residues long. CDR3 region: CASSIGGGGETQYF. CDR3 sequence (DNA): TGTGCCAGTAGTATAGGAGGGGGTGGGGAGACCCAGTACTTC.

The CDR3 region has the DNA TGTGCCAGCAGTTTTACACCTCCCCCCTACGAGCAGTACTTC. Encoded protein: CASSFTPPPYEQYF. V usage is TRBV28 and J usage is TRBJ2-7; D call uncertain. The V gene lost 3 bases and the J gene lost 2 bases, with 11 bases spanning the gap. This CDR3 has 14 amino acids. CDR1 and CDR2 (germline): MDHEN, SYDVKM. Full variable domain (remainder filled in from reference TRBV28 and TRBJ2-7): DVKVTQSSRYLVKRTGEKVFLECVQDMDHENMFWYRQDPGLGLRLIYFSYDVKMKEKGDIPEGYSVSREKKERFSLILESASTNQTSMYLCASSFTPPPYEQYFGPGTRLTVT.

This sequence joins TRBV18 and TRBJ1-1; D is uncertain. Between the trimmed V and J ends, which lost 0 bases and 3 bases, there was a span of 11 bases. This CDR3 is built from 15 residues. Germline-derived CDR1 and CDR2 are KGHSH and LQKENI. The CDR3 DNA follows: TGTGCCAGCTCACCACCGGAGGGTGGGGACACTGAAGCTTTCTTT. Translated: CASSPPEGGDTEAFF.

The V call is TRBV18, the J call TRBJ2-3; no definite D call. The CDR3 extends over 12 amino acids. Trimming took off 5 bases at V and 2 bases at J, with 5 bases between the two ends. Germline V gene lookup returns CDR1 KGHSH and CDR2 LQKENI. The CDR3 sequence: CASSSFTDTQYF. The DNA for the CDR3 is TGTGCCAGCTCATCGTTCACAGATACGCAGTATTTT.

The chain recombines TRBV11-2 with TRBJ2-7; a weak D match, TRBD1 (6 bases). V was trimmed by 4 bases and J by 5 bases, leaving 15 bases between them. The germline gives CDR1 SGHAT, CDR2 FQNNGV. The CDR3 is made up of 14 amino acids. The CDR3 coding sequence is TGTGCCAGCAGCTCAACTCAGGGGATCGACGAGCAGTACTTC. The encoded protein is CASSSTQGIDEQYF. Full variable domain (missing parts from reference TRBV11-2 and TRBJ2-7): EAGVAQSPRYKIIEKRQSVAFWCNPISGHATLYWYQQILGQGPKLLIQFQNNGVVDDSQLPKDRFSAERLKGVDSTLKIQPAKLEDSAVYLCASSSTQGIDEQYFGPGTRLTVT.

The J gene is TRBJ1-2, the V gene TRBV5-5; no clear D gene. CDR1 and CDR2 (germline): SGHKS, YYEKEE (reference sequence). This CDR3 has 11 residues. Between the trimmed V and J ends, which lost 5 bases and 1 base, there was a span of 3 bases. The CDR3 loop is CASSYNYGYTF. CDR3 nucleotide sequence: TGTGCCAGCAGTTATAACTATGGCTACACCTTC.